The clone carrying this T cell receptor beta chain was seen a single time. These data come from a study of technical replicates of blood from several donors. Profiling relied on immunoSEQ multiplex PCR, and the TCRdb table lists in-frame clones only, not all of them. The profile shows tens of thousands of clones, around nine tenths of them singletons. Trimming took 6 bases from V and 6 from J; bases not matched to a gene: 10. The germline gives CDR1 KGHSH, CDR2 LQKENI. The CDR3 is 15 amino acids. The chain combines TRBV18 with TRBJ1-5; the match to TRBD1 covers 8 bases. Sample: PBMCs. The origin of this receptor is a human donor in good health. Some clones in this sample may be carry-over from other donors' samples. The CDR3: CASSEGQGVGQPQHF. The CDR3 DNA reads TGTGCCAGCTCGGAAGGACAGGGTGTGGGTCAGCCCCAGCATTTT.